This TCR beta chain was sequenced during a study of blood T cell repertoires in COVID-19. On the study more broadly: From the United States, Italy and Spain came samples of acute and convalescent COVID-19.

Seattle patients were enrolled during active infection and followed longitudinally. Losses at the gene ends were 5 bases for V and 7 bases for J; bases not matched to a gene: 6. Germline V gene data show CDR1 as GTSNPN and CDR2 as SVGIG (reference sequence). The CDR3 is 13 amino acids. This table comes from immunoSEQ multiplex PCR, and its TCRdb copy is limited to in-frame clones, with some not included. The sample lists around 40,000 clones, approximately 90% occurring once. This TCR derives from a middle-aged man with COVID-19, enrolled during active disease. This chain connects TRBV30 to TRBJ2-2, with 8 bases identical to TRBD1. Sequencing used peripheral blood. CDR3 DNA sequence: TGTGCCTGGGCTGGACAGGGTGGCGGGGAGCTGTTTTTT. It is translated as CAWAGQGGGELFF.